These T cell receptor beta chains were read from a single sample in a study of blood T cell repertoires in COVID-19. This table comes from immunoSEQ multiplex PCR, and its TCRdb copy is limited to in-frame clones, with some not included. The data show about 110,000 clones, about 64% seen once. The sample was peripheral blood. Source of these receptors: a human donor with acute or convalescent COVID-19. The donor label of this sample is uncertain. The CDR3 runs from the conserved cysteine through the conserved F or W. D genes are given only for firm matches. Only some rows state a clone size, as once, few, many or a class for expanded clones.

j_call: TRBJ2-3; v_call: TRBV6-6; clone_size: many; d_call: TRBD2; cdr3_nt: TGTGCCAGCAGCCCGACTAGCGGGGCTCAAGATACGCAGTATTTT; cdr3_aa: CASSPTSGAQDTQYF
j_call: TRBJ2-5; v_call: TRBV7-8; clone_size: .; d_call: TRBD2; cdr3_nt: TGTGCCAGCAGCTTAGACGTAGCGGGGGGGCTTGGGCTTGGAGAGACCCAGTACTTC; cdr3_aa: CASSLDVAGGLGLGETQYF
j_call: TRBJ1-3; v_call: TRBV18; clone_size: .; d_call: TRBD1; cdr3_nt: TGTGCCAGCTCACCGGGACAGGGTTACTCTGGAAACACCATATATTTT; cdr3_aa: CASSPGQGYSGNTIYF
j_call: TRBJ2-7; v_call: TRBV13; clone_size: .; d_call: .; cdr3_nt: TGTGCCAGCAGCGAGTCGGGACTTCCCGAGCAGTACTTC; cdr3_aa: CASSESGLPEQYF
j_call: TRBJ2-7; v_call: TRBV5-1; clone_size: many; d_call: TRBD2; cdr3_nt: TGCGCCAGCAGCTTGGGTCGGGGGGGCTACGAGCAGTACTTC; cdr3_aa: CASSLGRGGYEQYF
j_call: TRBJ2-2; v_call: TRBV12-5; clone_size: .; d_call: .; cdr3_nt: TGTGCTAGTGGTTTGTATAGCACCGGGGAGCTGTTTTTT; cdr3_aa: CASGLYSTGELFF
j_call: TRBJ1-5; v_call: TRBV4-1; clone_size: .; d_call: .; cdr3_nt: TGCGCCAGCAGCCAAGATAGGGGTGGGGGGTTCGGTCAGCCCCAGCATTTT; cdr3_aa: CASSQDRGGGFGQPQHF
j_call: TRBJ2-2; v_call: TRBV5-1; clone_size: .; d_call: TRBD1; cdr3_nt: TGCGCCAGCAGCTGGGGACAGGCGGTGATTGACGGGGAGCTGTTTTTT; cdr3_aa: CASSWGQAVIDGELFF
j_call: TRBJ1-3; v_call: TRBV7-8; clone_size: .; d_call: .; cdr3_nt: TGTGCCAGCAGCCGCCTGGGGCAGCCTGGAAACACCATATATTTT; cdr3_aa: CASSRLGQPGNTIYF
j_call: TRBJ2-5; v_call: TRBV4-1; clone_size: few; d_call: TRBD1; cdr3_nt: TGCGCCAGCAGCCAAGTGACCCGGACAGGGGGGCGGGAGACCCAGTACTTC; cdr3_aa: CASSQVTRTGGRETQYF
j_call: TRBJ2-2; v_call: TRBV24-1; clone_size: .; d_call: TRBD2; cdr3_nt: TGTGCCACCAGTGATTCCGGACTAGCGGGGGGGCTAAACACCGGGGAGCTGTTTTTT; cdr3_aa: CATSDSGLAGGLNTGELFF
j_call: TRBJ1-2; v_call: TRBV5-1; clone_size: once; d_call: .; cdr3_nt: TGCGCCAGCAGCTTGGCGTCCGGACAGCTCTATGGCTACACCTTC; cdr3_aa: CASSLASGQLYGYTF
j_call: TRBJ2-5; v_call: TRBV7-2; clone_size: .; d_call: TRBD2; cdr3_nt: TGTGCCAGCAGCACGGAAGGGACTAGTCGGTCGGAGACCCAGTACTTC; cdr3_aa: CASSTEGTSRSETQYF
j_call: TRBJ1-2; v_call: TRBV5-1; clone_size: .; d_call: .; cdr3_nt: TGCGCCAGCAGCTTGGGGCCAGGGGACTATGGCTACACCTTC; cdr3_aa: CASSLGPGDYGYTF
j_call: TRBJ1-1; v_call: TRBV18; clone_size: .; d_call: .; cdr3_nt: TGTGCCAGCTCACTAGACACTGAAGCTTTCTTT; cdr3_aa: CASSLDTEAFF
j_call: TRBJ1-5; v_call: TRBV28; clone_size: few; d_call: .; cdr3_nt: TGTGCCAGCAGCCTGGGACATAGCAATCAGCCCCAGCATTTT; cdr3_aa: CASSLGHSNQPQHF
j_call: TRBJ1-4; v_call: TRBV11-2; clone_size: .; d_call: .; cdr3_nt: TGTGCCAGCAGCACCGACAGCACCGGGGGTGAAAAACTGTTTTTT; cdr3_aa: CASSTDSTGGEKLFF
j_call: TRBJ1-3; v_call: TRBV5-6; clone_size: .; d_call: .; cdr3_nt: TGTGCCAGCAGCTTCGGTACGGAGGGAAACACCATATATTTT; cdr3_aa: CASSFGTEGNTIYF
j_call: TRBJ2-3; v_call: TRBV28; clone_size: .; d_call: TRBD1; cdr3_nt: TGTGCCAGCAGTTTACAATTAGGGGGCCTTAGCACAGATACGCAGTATTTT; cdr3_aa: CASSLQLGGLSTDTQYF
j_call: TRBJ1-2; v_call: TRBV7-9; clone_size: .; d_call: .; cdr3_nt: TGTGCCAGCAGCTTAGACAGGAAAGTTGGTGGCTACACCTTC; cdr3_aa: CASSLDRKVGGYTF
j_call: TRBJ2-1; v_call: TRBV7-8; clone_size: .; d_call: TRBD1; cdr3_nt: TGTGCCAGCAGCAGGGACAGACGTAATGAGCAGTTCTTC; cdr3_aa: CASSRDRRNEQFF
j_call: TRBJ2-5; v_call: TRBV7-7; clone_size: .; d_call: .; cdr3_nt: TGTGCTAGCAGCTTAGTTAGAGGTCTTGAGCAGACCCAGTACTTC; cdr3_aa: CASSLVRGLEQTQYF
j_call: TRBJ2-1; v_call: TRBV7-9; clone_size: .; d_call: TRBD1; cdr3_nt: TGTGCCAGCAGCCTAAGACAGGGTAGCTACAATGAGCAGTTCTTC; cdr3_aa: CASSLRQGSYNEQFF
j_call: TRBJ2-1; v_call: TRBV30; clone_size: .; d_call: TRBD1; cdr3_nt: TGTGCCTGGAATACGGGACAGGGGATCGATGAGCAGTTCTTC; cdr3_aa: CAWNTGQGIDEQFF
j_call: TRBJ2-5; v_call: TRBV25-1; clone_size: .; d_call: .; cdr3_nt: TGTGCCAGCAGTGGGACTGCGGGGACCCAGTACTTC; cdr3_aa: CASSGTAGTQYF
j_call: TRBJ2-3; v_call: TRBV30; clone_size: .; d_call: TRBD2; cdr3_nt: TGTGCCTGGAGAGGGGCTTCGCGGGGGGCCGAGATGACAGATACGCAGTATTTT; cdr3_aa: CAWRGASRGAEMTDTQYF
j_call: TRBJ2-2; v_call: TRBV25-1; clone_size: .; d_call: TRBD2; cdr3_nt: TGTGCCAGCAGTGAAGCGGGGGACACCGGGGAGCTGTTTTTT; cdr3_aa: CASSEAGDTGELFF
j_call: TRBJ1-1; v_call: TRBV18; clone_size: few; d_call: TRBD1; cdr3_nt: TGTGCCAGCTCACCCGGACAGGGGCACACTGAAGCTTTCTTT; cdr3_aa: CASSPGQGHTEAFF
j_call: TRBJ1-4; v_call: TRBV29-1; clone_size: .; d_call: .; cdr3_nt: TGCAGCGTTGGTCAGTCCAATGAAAAACTGTTTTTT; cdr3_aa: CSVGQSNEKLFF
j_call: TRBJ1-1; v_call: TRBV6-6; clone_size: .; d_call: .; cdr3_nt: TGTGCCAGCAGTTACTCCGGACAAACCAAATTGTCGGCTTTCTTT; cdr3_aa: CASSYSGQTKLSAFF
j_call: TRBJ1-3; v_call: TRBV14; clone_size: .; d_call: TRBD1; cdr3_nt: TGTGCCAGCAACATGAGGACAGGCCCTGGAAACACCATATATTTT; cdr3_aa: CASNMRTGPGNTIYF
j_call: TRBJ1-3; v_call: TRBV3-1/TRBV3-2; clone_size: .; d_call: .; cdr3_nt: TGTGCCAGCAGCCAAGCAGACAGGACGCTATCTGGAAACACCATATATTTT; cdr3_aa: CASSQADRTLSGNTIYF
j_call: TRBJ2-1; v_call: TRBV6-4; clone_size: few; d_call: TRBD1; cdr3_nt: TGTGCCAGCAGTGATGGACAGGGGGGGAATGAGCAGTTCTTC; cdr3_aa: CASSDGQGGNEQFF
j_call: TRBJ1-6; v_call: TRBV7-9; clone_size: .; d_call: .; cdr3_nt: TGTGCCAGCAGTATTCAGGGATCTAATTCACCCCTCCACTTT; cdr3_aa: CASSIQGSNSPLHF
j_call: TRBJ2-2; v_call: TRBV3-1/TRBV3-2; clone_size: .; d_call: .; cdr3_nt: TGTGCCAGCACCCAAAGGGGCGCGAACACCGGGGAGCTGTTTTTT; cdr3_aa: CASTQRGANTGELFF
j_call: TRBJ1-2; v_call: TRBV19; clone_size: .; d_call: TRBD1; cdr3_nt: TGTGCCAGTAGTCACGGACAGGGGGACATCTATGGCTACACCTTC; cdr3_aa: CASSHGQGDIYGYTF
j_call: TRBJ2-7; v_call: TRBV3-1/TRBV3-2; clone_size: .; d_call: .; cdr3_nt: TGTGCCAGCAGCCAACCCCCAGAAACCTACGAGCAGTACTTC; cdr3_aa: CASSQPPETYEQYF
j_call: TRBJ2-7; v_call: TRBV10-1; clone_size: .; d_call: TRBD1; cdr3_nt: TGCGCCAGCACCCCTATGCCGGGACAGGGATACGACGAGCAGTACTTC; cdr3_aa: CASTPMPGQGYDEQYF